This T cell receptor (beta chain) was retrieved from a study of T cell repertoires in cytomegalovirus infection. Germline CDR1 reads SEHNR; CDR2 reads FQNEAQ (reference sequence). The CDR3 is 15 residues long. V was pared by 4 bases and J by 2 bases, with 5 bases of the junction left unmatched. From the reads, TCRdb called clonotypes with MiXCR, one entry per CDR3 protein. The table has approximately 1,000,000 distinct CDR3 sequences, about a third seen once. This clonotype appeared many times. Its cognate antigen is unknown. The chain recombines TRBV7-9 with TRBJ2-1, with 7 bases fitting TRBD1. This receptor was identified in a human donor in good health (CMV status not recorded). Some clones in this sample may be carry-over from other donors' samples. The sequencing used cultured CD8+ T cells from PBMCs, collected from culture after CMV antigen stimulation. The chain's CDR3 is CASSSAGTAYNEQFF. The CDR3 DNA reads TGTGCCAGCAGCTCCGCCGGGACAGCCTACAATGAGCAGTTCTTC.